This TCR beta chain was recorded in a study of cytomegalovirus exposure and HLA in healthy donors. From germline, CDR1 is SQVTM and CDR2 ANQGSEA. The junction had 3 bases not matched to a gene; V was cut back by 7 bases and J by 4 bases. The CDR3 runs to 12 residues. Measured with immunoSEQ multiplex PCR; TCRdb has only the in-frame clones, and not every one. Here the sample spans approximately 220,000 clones, around nine tenths being singletons. The sequenced sample was PBMCs. This chain links TRBV29-1 with TRBJ1-1; 10 bases map to TRBD1. The clonotype comes from a young man in good health and CMV-seronegative. The CDR3 loop is CSARTGGTEAFF. In nucleotides, the CDR3 is TGCAGCGCAAGGACAGGGGGCACTGAAGCTTTCTTT.